Given below is one T cell receptor (beta chain) in context. The CDR3 spans 16 residues. V was shortened by 4 bases and J by 1 base, with 17 bases between the two germline ends. The germline V gene has CDR1 SGHKS and CDR2 YYEKEE (reference sequence). In the authors' methods: Estimated nucleated cell counts came from reference gene primer amplification. Data came from immunoSEQ multiplex PCR; TCRdb stores just in-frame clones and leaves some out. V, J and clone size derive from that table, while D and trimming were established from the DNA sequence. Of 350,000 to 550,000 clones in the sample, 87% were seen once. This sample stems from a study of blood T cell repertoires in COVID-19.

The chain joins TRBV5-5 to TRBJ1-2; D ambiguous. This clonotype originated in a woman aged 18-29 years with acute COVID-19. What was sequenced was PBMCs or T cells enriched from blood (not recorded which). CDR3 in amino acids: CASSQSGDYDNYGYTF. CDR3 nucleotide sequence: TGTGCCAGCAGCCAATCCGGGGATTATGATAACTATGGCTACACCTTC.